What follows is one T cell receptor beta chain and its context. This specimen belongs to a study of blood T cell repertoires in COVID-19. Study summary: T cells, B-cell-depleted T cells, or PBMCs provided the cDNA or gDNA that served as material.

In the source study's methods: How many nucleated cells were present was estimated from reference gene primer amplification. Measured with immunoSEQ multiplex PCR; TCRdb has only the in-frame clones, and not every one. V and J calls and clone size follow that table, whereas D and trimming were derived from the DNA. Of approximately 260,000 clones listed, approximately 85% were seen once; the top ten hold approximately 10%. The clonotype originates from a woman aged 70-85 years with acute or convalescent COVID-19. The sequenced material came from peripheral blood.

Here the CDR3 reads CASSQDPRQETQYF. CDR3 DNA sequence: TGTGCCAGCAGCCAAGATCCGCGGCAAGAGACCCAGTACTTC. V gene TRBV3-1 (or the pseudogene TRBV3-2) combines with J gene TRBJ2-5; no clear D gene. The CDR3 covers 14 residues. Deletions cut 0 bases from V and 2 bases from J, with 7 bases between. Per germline, CDR1 LGHDT and CDR2 YNNKEL (reference sequence).